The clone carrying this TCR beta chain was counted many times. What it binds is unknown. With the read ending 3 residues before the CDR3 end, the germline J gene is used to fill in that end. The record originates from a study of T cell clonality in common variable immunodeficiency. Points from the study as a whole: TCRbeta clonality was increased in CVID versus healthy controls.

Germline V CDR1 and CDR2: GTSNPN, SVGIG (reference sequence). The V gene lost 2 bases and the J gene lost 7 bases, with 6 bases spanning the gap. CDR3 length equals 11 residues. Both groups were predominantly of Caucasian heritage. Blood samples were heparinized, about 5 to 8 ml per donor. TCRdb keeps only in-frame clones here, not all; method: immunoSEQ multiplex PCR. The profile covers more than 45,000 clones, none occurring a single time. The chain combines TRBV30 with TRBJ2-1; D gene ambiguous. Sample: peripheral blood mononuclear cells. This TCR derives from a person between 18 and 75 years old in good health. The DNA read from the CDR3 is TGTGCCTGGAGTCAGTCGAATGAG. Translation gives CAWSQSNE. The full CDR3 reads CAWSQSNEQFF.